This T cell receptor beta chain emerged from a study of cytomegalovirus exposure and HLA in healthy donors. Across the whole study: One earlier analysis, a look at approximately 180 million T cells, found some 120 million unique TCR beta sequences. Genotyping showed around 81% of 350 to 400 donors falling in the Caucasian-associated ancestry cluster. Whole-study results and caveats: A later analysis found most CMV-associated TCR beta chains apparently HLA-restricted. An observed cluster of highly shared sequence variants was recorded as a likely sequencing artifact.

Both 60 Vbeta primers and 13 Jbeta primers went into the PCR. The assay was immunoSEQ multiplex PCR, and TCRdb's table has in-frame clones only and misses some. The sample has 90,000 to 120,000 clones; more than 75% are singletons. Note on this clone: Its specificity is not known.

The germline CDR1 and CDR2 sequences are MNHNS and SASEGT. The CDR3 loop spans 13 amino acids. The V end was cut by 3 bases, the J end by 1 base, with 6 bases between. The sample was PBMCs. This sequence joins TRBV6-1 and TRBJ1-1; D not certain. This TCR was sampled from a man aged 25-45 years in good health and CMV-seropositive. The CDR3 here is CASSDGENTEAFF. Written as DNA, the CDR3 is TGTGCCAGCAGTGACGGGGAGAACACTGAAGCTTTCTTT.